These 18 T cell receptor beta chains were sequenced from one sample in a study of blood T cell repertoires in COVID-19. TCRdb's table, derived via immunoSEQ multiplex PCR, lists solely in-frame clones and lacks some. The sample lists approximately 250,000 clones; roughly 90% were seen once. Sequencing used PBMCs or T cells enriched from blood (not recorded which). The receptors come from a woman between 25 and 40 years old who had recovered from COVID-19.

This rearrangement joins TRBV18 to TRBJ2-7, with 10 positions matching TRBD1. With 3 bases clipped from V and 7 bases from J, the junction kept 9 bases outside the gene matches. The germline V gene has CDR1 KGHSH and CDR2 LQKENI. This CDR3 region has 15 residues. CDR3 nucleotides: TGTGCCAGCTCACCCCCGGGGACAGGGGTAGGAGAGCAGTACTTC. Protein product: CASSPPGTGVGEQYF.

The V call is TRBV19, the J call TRBJ1-5; 8 nucleotides agree with TRBD1. This CDR3 spans 16 amino acids. Germline V gene lookup returns CDR1 LNHDA and CDR2 SQIVND (reference sequence). The trim removed 1 base at V and 0 bases at J, leaving 2 bases unmatched. The CDR3 protein is CASSIGTGNSNQPQHF. The CDR3 DNA follows: TGTGCCAGTAGTATAGGGACAGGGAATAGCAATCAGCCCCAGCATTTT. Based on the CDR3 plus reference TRBV19 and TRBJ1-5, the full variable domain is DGGITQSPKYLFRKEGQNVTLSCEQNLNHDAMYWYRQDPGQGLRLIYYSQIVNDFQKGDIAEGYSVSREKKESFPLTVTSAQKNPTAFYLCASSIGTGNSNQPQHFGDGTRLSIL.

The chain employs TRBV10-3 and TRBJ1-2; TRBD1 aligns across 10 bases. Per germline, CDR1 ENHRY and CDR2 SYGVKD. The CDR3 runs 15 residues. J was trimmed by 2 bases and V by 6 bases; bases with no gene match: 6. This chain's CDR3 is CAISQGQGGNYGYTF. The CDR3 region has the DNA TGTGCCATCAGCCAAGGACAGGGGGGGAACTATGGCTACACCTTC.

This chain uses TRBV30 with TRBJ1-2; unclear D gene. Germline lookup yields CDR1 GTSNPN and CDR2 SVGIG (reference sequence). The CDR3 covers 13 residues. Trimming removed 4 bases at V and 3 bases at J, with 12 bases between. CDR3 in amino acids: CAWTKTRDYGYTF. In DNA form, the CDR3 reads TGTGCCTGGACCAAAACACGGGACTATGGCTACACCTTC.

The chain links TRBV30 to TRBJ1-2, with no clear D. In germline, CDR1 is GTSNPN, CDR2 SVGIG (reference sequence). V lost 1 base and J 7 bases, leaving 10 bases between the germline ends. This CDR3 has 12 amino acids. DNA for the CDR3: TGTGCCTGGAGTGGGCTACGGGTTGGCTACACCTTC. It specifies CAWSGLRVGYTF.

The chain is built from TRBV10-3 and TRBJ1-2; TRBD1 might be the D (5 bases). This CDR3 comprises 13 residues. Germline V CDR1 and CDR2: ENHRY, SYGVKD. The ends were cut back, 2 bases at V and 4 bases at J, with 8 bases in the middle. The CDR3 nucleotides are TGTGCCATCAGTGAGGGACAACTCTATGGCTACACCTTC. Translating it yields CAISEGQLYGYTF.

V gene TRBV25-1 combines with J gene TRBJ2-7, with 8 bases aligning to TRBD2. Germline V gene lookup returns CDR1 MGHDK and CDR2 SYGVNS. Trimming took 8 bases from V and 1 from J; bases not matched to a gene: 4. This CDR3 spans 13 amino acids. This CDR3 reads CASRSGGSYEQYF. DNA of the CDR3: TGTGCCAGCCGCAGCGGGGGATCCTACGAGCAGTACTTC.

The chain carries TRBV14 and TRBJ1-1; the D gene is possibly TRBD1 (5 bases). Germline V gene data show CDR1 as SGHDN and CDR2 as FVKESK. This CDR3 is 15 amino acids long. V gave up 2 bases and J gave up 1 base, with 11 bases separating them. The CDR3 sequence is CASSQLGTTNTEAFF. CDR3 bases: TGTGCCAGCAGCCAACTCGGGACTACGAACACTGAAGCTTTCTTT.

The chain uses TRBV28 and TRBJ1-2; TRBD1 matches 8 bases. Germline CDR1 and CDR2: MDHEN and SYDVKM. J gave up 4 bases and V 7 bases, and 11 bases lay outside the gene matches. The CDR3 runs to 15 residues. The CDR3 nucleotides read TGTGCCAGCACAACTGGACAGGGCGTCGTCTATGGCTACACCTTC. Residues: CASTTGQGVVYGYTF.

The chain joins TRBV7-2 to TRBJ1-1; D uncertain. The CDR3 is 13 residues long. V lost 5 bases, J lost 11 bases, and 18 bases lay in between. Germline lookup yields CDR1 SGHTA and CDR2 FQGNSA. CDR3 DNA: TGTGCCAGCAGCCCCCAGGAGGGTATTTATGCTTTCTTT. It specifies CASSPQEGIYAFF. The full variable domain, in which reference TRBV7-2 and TRBJ1-1 provide the parts outside the CDR3, is GAGVSQSPSNKVTEKGKDVELRCDPISGHTALYWYRQSLGQGLEFLIYFQGNSAPDKSGLPSDRFSAERTGGSVSTLTIQRTQQEDSAVYLCASSPQEGIYAFFGQGTRLTVV.

This sequence joins TRBV7-6 and TRBJ1-6; possible D gene TRBD1, 5 bases. Germline assignment: CDR1 SGHVS and CDR2 FNYEAQ. The CDR3 extends over 17 amino acids. The germline V and J ends were trimmed by 4 bases and 0 bases, with 13 bases remaining between them. The CDR3 DNA follows: TGTGCCAGCAGCTCTGGACACAGCAGCTCCTATAATTCACCCCTCCACTTT. Its translation is CASSSGHSSSYNSPLHF.

This sequence joins TRBV7-9 and TRBJ2-1; D gene ambiguous. Germline lookup yields CDR1 SEHNR and CDR2 FQNEAQ (reference sequence). This CDR3 is 13 amino acids long. The ends were cut back, 5 bases at V and 6 bases at J, with 11 bases in the middle. The CDR3 nucleotides read TGTGCCAGCAGCCCACTTCCCTCCAATGAGCAGTTCTTC. Its protein is CASSPLPSNEQFF.

The genes are TRBV2 and TRBJ1-2; 10 positions agree with TRBD1. This CDR3 is built from 14 residues. V was clipped by 2 bases and J by 8 bases; unmatched bases: 5. CDR1 SNHLY and CDR2 FYNNEI come from the germline V gene. The CDR3 nucleotides are TGTGCCAGCAGTGAACAGGGACAGGGGAACGGCTACACCTTC. Translating gives CASSEQGQGNGYTF.

The V gene is TRBV24-1, the J gene TRBJ2-3; 7 nucleotides agree with TRBD2. This CDR3 spans 20 amino acids. The germline V gene encodes CDR1 KGHDR and CDR2 SFDVKD. V was pared by 0 bases and J by 0 bases, with 14 bases of the junction left unmatched. The CDR3 here is CATSDLRQSRGSSSTDTQYF. The CDR3 DNA follows: TGTGCCACCAGTGATTTGAGACAGTCGCGGGGGTCCTCTAGCACAGATACGCAGTATTTT.

The chain uses TRBV29-1 and TRBJ2-3; TRBD1 might be the D (6 bases). Germline CDR1 is SQVTM and CDR2 is ANQGSEA. Trimming cost V 7 bases and J 1 base, with 12 bases left between them. The CDR3 totals 13 residues. The DNA of the CDR3 is TGCAGCGGTGGGGACACAGGCACAGATACGCAGTATTTT. Protein: CSGGDTGTDTQYF.

Concerning this clone: Mismatch with germline at one junction end may stem from a read error. This sequence joins TRBV30 and TRBJ2-5, with TRBD2 matching 10 bases. CDR1 GTSNPN and CDR2 SVGIG come from the germline V gene (reference sequence). The CDR3 runs 13 residues. CDR3 sequence (DNA): TGTGCCTGGAGTGCCATAGGGGCTAGCGGGAGCGACTTC. The encoded protein is CAWSAIGASGSDF.

The chain carries TRBV2 and TRBJ1-1; tentatively, D is TRBD1 (6 bases). CDR1 is SNHLY, CDR2 FYNNEI, per germline. There are 11 residues in the CDR3. The germline V and J ends were trimmed by 7 bases and 3 bases, with 6 bases remaining between them. In nucleotides, the CDR3 is TGTGCCAGCACAGGGGACACTGAAGCTTTCTTT. Residues: CASTGDTEAFF.

This chain joins TRBV9 and TRBJ2-1; possibly TRBD2 for D (7 bases). The germline CDR1 and CDR2 sequences are SGDLS and YYNGEE. V lost 5 bases to trimming and J lost 6 bases, with 9 bases between them. The CDR3 contains 12 residues. The DNA for the CDR3 is TGTGCCAGCAGGGGAGGGGGCAATGAGCAGTTCTTC. Translating gives CASRGGGNEQFF.